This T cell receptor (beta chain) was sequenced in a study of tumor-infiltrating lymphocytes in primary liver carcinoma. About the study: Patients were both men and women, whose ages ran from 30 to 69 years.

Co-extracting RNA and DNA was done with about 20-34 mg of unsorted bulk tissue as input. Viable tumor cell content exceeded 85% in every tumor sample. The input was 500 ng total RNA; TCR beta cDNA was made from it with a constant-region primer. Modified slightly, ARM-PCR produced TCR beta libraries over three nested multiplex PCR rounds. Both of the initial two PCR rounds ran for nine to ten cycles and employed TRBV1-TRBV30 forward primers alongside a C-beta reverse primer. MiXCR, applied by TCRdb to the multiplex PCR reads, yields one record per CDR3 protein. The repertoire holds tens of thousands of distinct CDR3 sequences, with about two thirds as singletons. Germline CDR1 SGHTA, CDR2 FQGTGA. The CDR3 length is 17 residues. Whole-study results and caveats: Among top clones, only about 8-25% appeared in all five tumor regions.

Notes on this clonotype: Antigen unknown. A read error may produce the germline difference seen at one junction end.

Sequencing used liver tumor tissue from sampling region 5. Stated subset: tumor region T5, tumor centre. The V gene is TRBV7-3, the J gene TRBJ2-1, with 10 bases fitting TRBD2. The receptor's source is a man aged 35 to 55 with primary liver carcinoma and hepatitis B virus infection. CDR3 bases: TGTGCCAGCAGCCCTATAGTTGATGCTAGCGGGAGCAATGAGCACTTCTTC. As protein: CASSPIVDASGSNEHFF.